The 24 T cell receptor beta chains listed next were all sequenced from one sample in a study of OX40 agonist ivuxolimab in advanced cancers. The method was immunoSEQ multiplex PCR; TCRdb's version includes in-frame clones alone and lacks a portion of them. The sample has 90,000 or so clones; around 91% are singletons. This specimen was CD4+ or CD8+ T cells sorted from blood, taken in a trial of the OX40 agonist ivuxolimab. These receptor sequences come from an adult with an advanced solid tumor such as melanoma, head and neck, liver or kidney cancer.

The chain uses TRBV18 and TRBJ2-7, with 7 positions matching TRBD2. The length of the CDR3 is 14 residues. Germline CDR1 is KGHSH and CDR2 is LQKENI. V shed 3 bases, J shed 5 bases, and the junction held 7 bases outside the gene matches. CDR3 sequence reads: CASSPSGGHDEQYF. The CDR3 coding sequence is TGTGCCAGCTCACCTTCGGGAGGTCACGACGAGCAGTACTTC.

The chain recombines TRBV7-9 with TRBJ1-1; 8 nucleotides match TRBD1. With V trimmed by 4 bases and J by 2 bases, 6 bases remained unmatched. CDR1 and CDR2 from the germline V gene are SEHNR and FQNEAQ (reference sequence). The CDR3 sequence is 15 residues long. CDR3 residues: CASSSPDRVNTEAFF. In DNA form, the CDR3 reads TGTGCCAGCAGCTCTCCGGACAGGGTCAACACTGAAGCTTTCTTT.

The V and J genes are TRBV18 and TRBJ2-7; no firm D call. Trimming left V 2 bases short and J 7 bases short, with 9 bases between. The CDR3 totals 12 residues. Germline V gives CDR1 KGHSH, CDR2 LQKENI. Here the CDR3 reads CASSPREGEQYF. The CDR3 DNA reads TGTGCCAGCTCACCAAGGGAAGGGGAGCAGTACTTC. The full variable domain, with the rest looked up from reference TRBV18 and TRBJ2-7, is NAGVMQNPRHLVRRRGQEARLRCSPMKGHSHVYWYRQLPEEGLKFMVYLQKENIIDESGMPKERFSAEFPKEGPSILRIQQVVRGDSAAYFCASSPREGEQYFGPGTRLTVT.

This clone was counted a few times. The V call is TRBV30, the J call TRBJ1-1; a possible D gene is TRBD1 (6 bases). Per the germline V gene, CDR1 is GTSNPN and CDR2 is SVGIG (reference sequence). This CDR3 is built from 12 residues. Trimming took 6 bases from V and 6 from J, leaving 14 bases between them. In nucleotides, the CDR3 is TGTGCCTGCCGCACAGGGTTCCCTGAAGCTTTCTTT. The encoded protein is CACRTGFPEAFF.

J is TRBJ2-7 and V is TRBV6-5, with D possibly being TRBD2 (5 bases). This CDR3 is 14 amino acids long. In germline, CDR1 is MNHEY, CDR2 SVGAGI. Trimming removed 7 bases at V and 3 bases at J, with 16 bases between. CDR3 nucleotide sequence: TGTGCCAGCACCTCCCTGAGGGTTGGCTACGAGCAGTACTTC. Residues: CASTSLRVGYEQYF.

This rearrangement joins TRBV5-4 to TRBJ1-2; 8 bases are a match to TRBD1. CDR3 length: 13 residues. Losses at the gene ends were 5 bases for V and 1 base for J; bases not matched to a gene: 1. CDR1 and CDR2 (germline): SGHNT, YYREEE (reference sequence). The CDR3 bases are TGTGCCAGCAGAGACAGGGGTAACTATGGCTACACCTTC. Translated, it gives CASRDRGNYGYTF.

The chain joins TRBV5-4 to TRBJ2-1, with D tentatively TRBD1 (6 bases). The CDR3 is 14 amino acids. Germline CDR1 reads SGHNT; CDR2 reads YYREEE (reference sequence). V was cut by 4 bases and J by 4 bases, with 12 bases left in between. As DNA, the CDR3 is TGTGCCAGCAGCCGGGACACCCCGTACAATGAGCAGTTCTTC. It codes for CASSRDTPYNEQFF.

V gene TRBV6-1 combines with J gene TRBJ2-3; D call uncertain. This CDR3 comprises 11 residues. Germline values: CDR1 MNHNS, CDR2 SASEGT. V lost 7 bases and J lost 4, with 6 bases in between. CDR3 nucleotides: TGTGCCAGCACCTTAGCAGATACGCAGTATTTT. Translated, it gives CASTLADTQYF.

The V gene is TRBV5-1, the J gene TRBJ2-5; 8 positions match TRBD2. The CDR3 covers 14 residues. The V gene's germline CDR1 is SGHRS and CDR2 YFSETQ. Trimming removed 6 bases from V and 5 bases from J; junction bases left unmatched: 9. The CDR3 nucleotides are TGCGCCAGCATGCCGGCGGGGGGCTTGGAGACCCAGTACTTC. Protein product: CASMPAGGLETQYF.

The rearrangement joins TRBV6-5 to TRBJ2-1; 9 positions agree with TRBD2. Germline V gives CDR1 MNHEY, CDR2 SVGAGI. V was clipped by 4 bases and J by 5 bases; unmatched bases: 9. CDR3 length: 16 amino acids. For the CDR3, the DNA is TGTGCCAGCAGTTCACGAGGACTAGCGAAGAACAATGAGCAGTTCTTC. Translation gives CASSSRGLAKNNEQFF.

The CDR3 reads CASSVSRDRSTDTQYF. As DNA, the CDR3 is TGTGCCAGCAGTGTTAGCCGGGACAGGAGCACAGATACGCAGTATTTT. The chain combines TRBV2 with TRBJ2-3, with 8 bases fitting TRBD1. The CDR3 length is 16 residues. Germline trimming cut 4 bases from V and 0 bases from J; bases unmatched to any gene: 6. Germline loops: CDR1 SNHLY, CDR2 FYNNEI.

J is TRBJ2-7 and V is TRBV7-2; either TRBD1 or TRBD2 may supply D (5 bases each). Trimming took off 5 bases at V and 0 bases at J, with 11 bases between the two ends. The CDR3 runs to 14 residues. Germline CDR1 and CDR2: SGHTA and FQGNSA. The CDR3 DNA reads as TGTGCCAGCAGCGAGGGACGGTACTCCTACGAGCAGTACTTC. Residues: CASSEGRYSYEQYF.

This chain joins TRBV19 and TRBJ2-3; 9 bases map to TRBD2. Germline V gives CDR1 LNHDA, CDR2 SQIVND (reference sequence). J gave up 3 bases and V 4 bases, and 5 bases lay outside the gene matches. The CDR3 sequence is 15 residues long. The CDR3 loop reads CASSSLAGTTDTQYF. The DNA of the CDR3 is TGTGCCAGTAGTAGTCTAGCGGGGACTACAGATACGCAGTATTTT.

The chain links TRBV6-5 to TRBJ1-1, with D tentatively TRBD1 (5 bases). The CDR3 loop spans 14 amino acids. CDR1 and CDR2 from the germline V gene are MNHEY and SVGAGI. Trimming left V 4 bases short and J 5 bases short, with 14 bases between. CDR3 in amino acids: CASSFQGDGTEAFF. As DNA, the CDR3 is TGTGCCAGCAGTTTCCAGGGAGATGGGACTGAAGCTTTCTTT.

This sequence joins TRBV2 and TRBJ2-3; 9 bases line up with TRBD2. With 5 bases clipped from V and 1 base from J, the junction kept 4 bases outside the gene matches. In germline, CDR1 is SNHLY, CDR2 FYNNEI. This CDR3 region has 15 residues. CDR3 sequence (DNA): TGTGCCAGCAGTCTGCGGACTAGCGGCACAGATACGCAGTATTTT. Residues: CASSLRTSGTDTQYF.

The chain has TRBV5-1 and TRBJ1-5; 10 bases align to TRBD1. V lost 4 bases to trimming and J lost 5 bases; unmatched junction nucleotides: 12. CDR1 and CDR2 from the germline V gene are SGHRS and YFSETQ. The CDR3 consists of 17 residues. The CDR3, as DNA: TGCGCCAGCAGCCCTACTCCCCGGGACAGGGGCTATCAGCCCCAGCATTTT. Its protein is CASSPTPRDRGYQPQHF.

This clone showed up just once. The V gene is TRBV7-2, the J gene TRBJ1-3; no clear D. Trimming took 7 bases from V and 1 from J, leaving 14 bases between them. Germline V gene sequence: CDR1 SGHTA, CDR2 FQGNSA. This CDR3 is 15 amino acids long. The DNA of the CDR3 is TGTGCCAGCACCAATAGAACATTGTCTGGAAACACCATATATTTT. It translates to CASTNRTLSGNTIYF.

The chain has TRBV30 and TRBJ1-3; 7 bases are shared with TRBD1. The J segment lost 2 bases and the V segment lost 3 bases, leaving 10 bases of the junction unmatched. Germline loops: CDR1 GTSNPN, CDR2 SVGIG (reference sequence). The CDR3 covers 16 residues. The CDR3 sequence is CAWRDPSGTAGNTIYF. DNA of the CDR3: TGTGCCTGGAGAGACCCCTCCGGGACAGCTGGAAACACCATATATTTT.

The chain uses TRBV5-4 and TRBJ2-7; 9 nucleotides line up with TRBD1. There are 16 residues in the CDR3. Germline trimming cut 5 bases from V and 2 bases from J; bases unmatched to any gene: 11. Germline V gene data show CDR1 as SGHNT and CDR2 as YYREEE (reference sequence). CDR3 bases: TGTGCCAGCAGTTCCGGGACAGGGTCGGTGGCCTACGAGCAGTACTTC. Encoded protein: CASSSGTGSVAYEQYF.

The rearrangement links TRBV5-8 to TRBJ2-2; D remains unclear. Per germline, CDR1 SGHTS and CDR2 YDEGEE. V gave up 8 bases and J gave up 0 bases, with 8 bases separating them. This CDR3 region has 13 residues. The CDR3 region has the DNA TGTGCCAGTGTCACAGCGAACACCGGGGAGCTGTTTTTT. Translated, it gives CASVTANTGELFF.

This clone came up once. The chain uses TRBV29-1 and TRBJ2-5; 7 bases align to TRBD1. With 1 base clipped from V and 1 base from J, the junction kept 6 bases outside the gene matches. The CDR3 sequence is 15 residues long. CDR1 and CDR2 from the germline V gene are SQVTM and ANQGSEA. CDR3 DNA: TGCAGCGTTGAAGTGGTAGGGGGCACCCAAGAGACCCAGTACTTC. Its translation is CSVEVVGGTQETQYF.

The chain recombines TRBV19 with TRBJ2-1; D unresolved. This CDR3 contains 13 residues. Germline V gives CDR1 LNHDA, CDR2 SQIVND (reference sequence). Trimming stripped 3 bases from V and 6 bases from J, with 9 bases between. This chain's CDR3 is CASSIGRVNEQFF. DNA for the CDR3: TGTGCCAGTAGTATCGGTCGAGTCAATGAGCAGTTCTTC.

The chain employs TRBV30 and TRBJ2-7; D unresolved. Trimming removed 3 bases at V and 5 bases at J, with 14 bases between. CDR1 is GTSNPN, CDR2 SVGIG, per germline (reference sequence). The CDR3 contains 13 residues. The CDR3 coding sequence is TGTGCCTGGAGGGGGTCTTACTGGGACGAGCAGTACTTC. As protein: CAWRGSYWDEQYF.

The V call is TRBV7-2, the J call TRBJ1-1, with a possible D match to TRBD1 (5 bases). Trimming took off 6 bases at V and 8 bases at J, with 13 bases between the two ends. The CDR3 runs to 12 residues. Germline-derived CDR1 and CDR2 are SGHTA and FQGNSA. The DNA for the CDR3 is TGTGCCAGCAGGGCACTCAGGGTGGAAGCTTTCTTT. Protein sequence: CASRALRVEAFF. The full variable domain, completed using reference TRBV7-2 and TRBJ1-1, is GAGVSQSPSNKVTEKGKDVELRCDPISGHTALYWYRQSLGQGLEFLIYFQGNSAPDKSGLPSDRFSAERTGGSVSTLTIQRTQQEDSAVYLCASRALRVEAFFGQGTRLTVV.